This T cell receptor (beta chain) emerged from a study of blood T cell repertoires in COVID-19. About the research overall: COVID-19 samples, acute and convalescent, were from the United States, Italy and Spain. T cells, B-cell-depleted T cells, or PBMCs supplied cDNA or gDNA.

The CDR3 is made up of 15 amino acids. Looked up from germline, CDR1 is SGHNT and CDR2 is YYREEE (reference sequence). The ends lost 4 bases at V and 6 bases at J; junction bases unmatched: 11. Authors' processing steps: Reference gene primer amplification gave estimated nucleated cell counts. Clones were sequenced by immunoSEQ multiplex PCR, and TCRdb holds only the in-frame ones, with some missing. The DNA gave D and trimming, while V, J and clone size come from that table. Among 200,000 to 300,000 clones, approximately 86% were seen once, and the ten largest hold more than 5.5%. The chain recombines TRBV5-4 with TRBJ2-3, with 7 bases matching TRBD2. The clonotype originates from a human donor in a cohort sampled during active COVID-19. Sequenced input: peripheral blood. CDR3 nucleotides: TGTGCCAGCAGCCCGATGGCGGGAGCCGGGGATACGCAGTATTTT. Amino acids: CASSPMAGAGDTQYF.